This entry concerns a single TCR beta chain. As yet, its antigen is unknown. The CDR3 totals 14 residues. V was cut by 6 bases and J by 3 bases, with 17 bases left in between. CDR1 is DFQATT, CDR2 SNEGSKA, per germline (reference sequence). The data were taken from a study of blood T cells in healthy people across ages. Study-wide background: Capturing about one barcoded beta molecule per two T cells was achieved by template switching.

The donors, aged 6 to 90, were healthy Caucasians from Russia. Every participating donor contributed 8.5 to 10 milliliters of peripheral blood through a draw. It was with a sample-barcoded 5' primer and a J-beta primer mix that a second PCR of about 7 to 12 cycles was run. TCRdb ran MiXCR on the 5' RACE reads and lists one entry per CDR3 protein. Here the sample spans 1.5 million to 2 million distinct CDR3 sequences, about 30% being singletons. Study-wide points: In these data, TCR beta diversity tracked strongly with naive T cell percentage.

The TCR comes from a woman in her 30s in good health. V gene TRBV20-1 combines with J gene TRBJ2-5; D is undetermined. The source material was blood. The CDR3 DNA reads as TGCAGTGCCCCCCGGTGGGAAGAAAAAGAGACCCAGTACTTC. The encoded protein is CSAPRWEEKETQYF.